This T cell receptor beta chain came from a study of blood T cell repertoires in COVID-19. Repertoires were generated with immunoSEQ multiplex PCR, while TCRdb's copy carries only in-frame clones and drops some. The sample gives about 95,000 clones, 81% of which show up once; under 5% is in the top ten. This clone was seen just once. Sample: peripheral blood. The receptor comes from a man at least 80 years old with COVID-19, enrolled during active disease.

The CDR3 DNA sequence: TGTGCCAGCAGCCCGACAGGGGACGAGCAGTACTTC. Translating it yields CASSPTGDEQYF. The V gene is TRBV7-2, the J gene TRBJ2-7; 8 nucleotides agree with TRBD1. From germline, CDR1 is SGHTA and CDR2 FQGNSA. This CDR3 is built from 12 residues. Losses at the gene ends were 5 bases for V and 5 bases for J; bases not matched to a gene: 2.